This T cell receptor (beta chain) stems from a study of blood T cell repertoires in COVID-19. Overall study: Spain, Italy and the United States supplied samples that represented acute and convalescent COVID-19.

Germline CDR1 reads KGHDR; CDR2 reads SFDVKD. CDR3 length equals 14 residues. V lost 3 bases and J lost 7; bases outside the gene matches: 5. Assay used: immunoSEQ multiplex PCR; TCRdb lists only in-frame clones, some missing. Of about 31,000 clones listed, around 90% were seen once; the top ten hold 7.9%. This receptor was identified in a man aged 55-75 years with COVID-19, enrolled during active disease. V and J are TRBV24-1 and TRBJ2-5; 9 positions agree with TRBD1. Sample: peripheral blood. CDR3: CATSDPDRGGTQYF. DNA of the CDR3: TGTGCCACCAGTGATCCCGACAGGGGGGGGACCCAGTACTTC.